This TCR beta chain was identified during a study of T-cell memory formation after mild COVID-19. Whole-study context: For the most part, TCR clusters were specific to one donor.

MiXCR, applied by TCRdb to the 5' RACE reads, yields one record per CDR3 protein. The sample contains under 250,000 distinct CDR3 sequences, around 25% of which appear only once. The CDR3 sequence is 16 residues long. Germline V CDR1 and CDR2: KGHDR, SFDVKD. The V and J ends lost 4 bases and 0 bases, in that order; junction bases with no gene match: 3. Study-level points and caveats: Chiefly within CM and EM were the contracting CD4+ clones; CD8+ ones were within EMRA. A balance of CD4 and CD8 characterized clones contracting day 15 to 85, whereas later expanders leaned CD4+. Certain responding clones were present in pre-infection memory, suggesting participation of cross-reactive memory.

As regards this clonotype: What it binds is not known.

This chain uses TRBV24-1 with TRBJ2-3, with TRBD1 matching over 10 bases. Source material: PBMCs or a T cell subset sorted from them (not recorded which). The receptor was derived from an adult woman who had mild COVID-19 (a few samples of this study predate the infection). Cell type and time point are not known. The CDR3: CATSEWGQGSTDTQYF. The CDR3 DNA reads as TGTGCCACCAGTGAGTGGGGACAGGGGAGCACAGATACGCAGTATTTT.